Below, 3 T cell receptor beta chains from the same sample are listed, as sequenced in a study of CD8 T cells in Susac syndrome. Reverse transcription of roughly 0.5 to 1 ug RNA was performed with random hexamers. One entry per CDR3 protein, called by TCRdb with MiXCR from the immunoSEQ multiplex PCR reads. The sample holds about 300,000 distinct CDR3 sequences, roughly 85% seen once. Sequenced sample: CD8+ T cells from PBMCs. The receptors were gathered from a human donor with multiple sclerosis.

The rearrangement joins TRBV7-6 to TRBJ2-7; no clear D gene. V was trimmed by 4 bases and J by 7 bases, leaving 11 bases between them. The CDR3 loop spans 12 amino acids. Germline V gene lookup returns CDR1 SGHVS and CDR2 FNYEAQ. CDR3 nucleotides: TGTGCCAGCAGCTCCCGACTGGGGGAGCAGTACTTC. Translated: CASSSRLGEQYF.

The genes are TRBV6-5 and TRBJ2-7; TRBD2 matches 10 bases. V dropped 7 bases and J dropped 5; count of bases not matched to a gene: 8. CDR3 size: 14 residues. Germline CDR1 and CDR2: MNHEY and SVGAGI. In DNA, the CDR3 is TGTGCCAGCAACCAAGCGGGAGGGGACCACGAGCAGTACTTC. Its translation is CASNQAGGDHEQYF.

The genes are TRBV20-1 and TRBJ2-7; 9 bases fit TRBD2. Germline V gives CDR1 DFQATT, CDR2 SNEGSKA (reference sequence). This CDR3 is 16 amino acids long. Trimming cost V 5 bases and J 5 bases; bases outside gene matches: 16. CDR3 DNA sequence: TGCAGTGCTTCCCCCCATTTAGCGGGAGTTGTCGACGAGCAGTACTTC. It is translated as CSASPHLAGVVDEQYF.